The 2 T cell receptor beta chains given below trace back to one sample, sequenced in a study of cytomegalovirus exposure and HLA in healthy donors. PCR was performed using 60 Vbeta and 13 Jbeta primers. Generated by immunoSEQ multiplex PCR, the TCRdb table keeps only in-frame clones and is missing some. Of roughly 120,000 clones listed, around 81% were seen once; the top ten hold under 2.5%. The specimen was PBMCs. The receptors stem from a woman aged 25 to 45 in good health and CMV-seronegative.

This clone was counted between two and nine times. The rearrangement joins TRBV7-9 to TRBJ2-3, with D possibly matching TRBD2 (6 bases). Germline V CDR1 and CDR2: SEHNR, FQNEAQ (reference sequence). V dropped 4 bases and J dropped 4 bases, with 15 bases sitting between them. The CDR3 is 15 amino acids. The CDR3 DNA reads TGTGCCAGCAGCTCGTCCGGGAGTAGAGCAGATACGCAGTATTTT. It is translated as CASSSSGSRADTQYF.

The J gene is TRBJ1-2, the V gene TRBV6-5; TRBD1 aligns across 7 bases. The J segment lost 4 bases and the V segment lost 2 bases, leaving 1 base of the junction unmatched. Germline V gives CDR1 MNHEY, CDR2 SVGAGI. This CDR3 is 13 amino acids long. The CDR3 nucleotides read TGTGCCAGCAGTTACGGACAGGTCTATGGCTACACCTTC. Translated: CASSYGQVYGYTF.